The 22 T cell receptor beta chains listed next were all sequenced from one sample in a study of blood T cell repertoires in COVID-19. Method: immunoSEQ multiplex PCR; TCRdb's copy keeps in-frame clones and lacks some. The sample has approximately 89,000 clones; about 85% are singletons. The source material was peripheral blood. The receptors were gathered from a woman in her sixties or seventies with acute or convalescent COVID-19.

J is TRBJ2-3 and V is TRBV10-3, with TRBD2 matching 7 bases. Losses at the gene ends were 7 bases for V and 5 bases for J; bases not matched to a gene: 9. The CDR3 sequence is 14 residues long. Germline V lookup: CDR1 ENHRY, CDR2 SYGVKD. The CDR3 is CAIKGAGVVDTQYF. In nucleotides, the CDR3 is TGTGCCATCAAGGGCGCGGGAGTAGTAGATACGCAGTATTTT.

This clone was counted a few times. This chain connects TRBV5-1 to TRBJ1-6, with 8 nucleotides matching TRBD1. The V gene's germline CDR1 is SGHRS and CDR2 YFSETQ. Trimming cost V 5 bases and J 7 bases; bases outside gene matches: 14. This CDR3 is 17 amino acids long. CDR3 residues: CASSFGEDRVGNSPLHF. CDR3 sequence (DNA): TGCGCCAGCAGTTTCGGTGAGGACAGGGTTGGAAATTCACCCCTCCACTTT.

V gene TRBV20-1 combines with J gene TRBJ2-1, with 10 bases fitting TRBD1. Germline lookup yields CDR1 DFQATT and CDR2 SNEGSKA (reference sequence). V was pared by 3 bases and J by 7 bases, with 9 bases of the junction left unmatched. CDR3 length: 15 residues. The CDR3 region is CSASDSGQGKNEQFF. CDR3 DNA sequence: TGCAGTGCTAGTGACTCGGGACAGGGGAAAAATGAGCAGTTCTTC.

The chain carries TRBV19 and TRBJ2-3; perhaps TRBD2 as D (5 bases). The V gene's germline CDR1 is LNHDA and CDR2 SQIVND (reference sequence). The CDR3 consists of 15 residues. Trimming removed 3 bases at V and 0 bases at J, with 10 bases between. CDR3 region: CASSIGSSSTDTQYF. The DNA for the CDR3 is TGTGCCAGTAGTATTGGTTCTAGCAGCACAGATACGCAGTATTTT.

The chain recombines TRBV7-9 with TRBJ2-3, with D possibly TRBD2 on 6 matching bases. The germline V gene has CDR1 SEHNR and CDR2 FQNEAQ (reference sequence). The CDR3 extends over 15 amino acids. V lost 5 bases and J 5 bases, leaving 17 bases between the germline ends. The CDR3 DNA reads as TGTGCCAGCAGCCAGGACCGCCACGGGGGAGATACGCAGTATTTT. Its translation is CASSQDRHGGDTQYF.

The chain joins TRBV6-2 or TRBV6-3 to TRBJ2-3; D possibly corresponds to TRBD2 (5 bases). V was trimmed by 6 bases and J by 6 bases, leaving 10 bases between them. The CDR3 length is 12 residues. CDR1 is MNHEY and CDR2 is SVGEGT in the germline V gene. CDR3 sequence (DNA): TGTGCCAGCAGCTTCGCTAGCGATACGCAGTATTTT. This codes for CASSFASDTQYF.

The chain employs TRBV28 and TRBJ2-2; a weak D match, TRBD2 (7 bases). This CDR3 spans 15 amino acids. Per germline, CDR1 MDHEN and CDR2 SYDVKM. V was shortened by 3 bases and J by 2 bases, with 10 bases between the two germline ends. Here the CDR3 DNA reads TGTGCCAGCAGTTTGGGGGGGGCTAACACCGGGGAGCTGTTTTTT. Translated, it gives CASSLGGANTGELFF.

The genes are TRBV24-1 and TRBJ1-2; 10 nucleotides align to TRBD1. This CDR3 comprises 15 residues. The germline V gene encodes CDR1 KGHDR and CDR2 SFDVKD. V gave up 4 bases and J gave up 2 bases; unmatched junction bases: 3. In DNA form, the CDR3 reads TGTGCCACCAGTGAGCCGACAGGGGGCAACTATGGCTACACCTTC. It codes for CATSEPTGGNYGYTF.

The chain carries TRBV29-1 and TRBJ2-5; D might be TRBD2 (6 bases). The CDR3 has 13 amino acids. The germline gives CDR1 SQVTM, CDR2 ANQGSEA. Trimming shortened V by 8 bases and J by 2 bases, and 15 bases separated the two germline ends. CDR3 nucleotide sequence: TGCAGCTCCGGAGAGGGAGGACAAGAGACCCAGTACTTC. This codes for CSSGEGGQETQYF.

The chain uses TRBV28 and TRBJ2-5, with TRBD2 identical over 7 bases. This CDR3 is built from 15 residues. CDR1 is MDHEN and CDR2 is SYDVKM in the germline V gene. J gave up 0 bases and V 4 bases, and 5 bases lay outside the gene matches. The CDR3 DNA reads TGTGCCAGCAGTTCATCGGGGAGGGACCAAGAGACCCAGTACTTC. It is translated as CASSSSGRDQETQYF.

There are a few counts of this clone. The chain has TRBV5-4 and TRBJ1-3; TRBD1 aligns across 9 bases. Germline V gene sequence: CDR1 SGHNT, CDR2 YYREEE (reference sequence). J was trimmed by 4 bases and V by 2 bases; bases with no gene match: 7. The CDR3 has 16 residues. The CDR3: CASSFGSQGAGNTIYF. CDR3 DNA sequence: TGTGCCAGCAGCTTCGGATCACAGGGGGCAGGAAACACCATATATTTT.

The chain links TRBV19 to TRBJ2-2; D remains ambiguous. The CDR3 is 13 amino acids. Trimming pared 5 bases from V and 6 bases from J, leaving 10 bases between. Germline V CDR1 and CDR2: LNHDA, SQIVND (reference sequence). The CDR3 DNA sequence: TGTGCCAGTAGTTCTTACACCGCCGGGGAGCTGTTTTTT. It translates to CASSSYTAGELFF.

The V call is TRBV6-5, the J call TRBJ1-1; 9 nucleotides line up with TRBD1. The CDR3 extends over 15 amino acids. V lost 7 bases, J lost 5 bases, and 11 bases stayed unmatched. Germline CDR1 is MNHEY and CDR2 is SVGAGI. The CDR3 protein is CASTKIQGARTEAFF. The CDR3, as DNA: TGTGCCAGCACCAAAATACAGGGGGCGCGGACTGAAGCTTTCTTT.

The J gene is TRBJ1-2, the V gene TRBV5-1, with a possible D match to TRBD1 (6 bases). V lost 5 bases and J 10 bases, leaving 15 bases between the germline ends. Germline V CDR1 and CDR2: SGHRS, YFSETQ. This CDR3 comprises 12 residues. The CDR3 region has the DNA TGCGCCAGCAGGGCTGAGGGGGTCGACTACACCTTC. Translated, it gives CASRAEGVDYTF.

The rearrangement joins TRBV3-1 (or the pseudogene TRBV3-2) to TRBJ1-2; possible D gene TRBD1, 5 bases. The V and J ends lost 4 bases and 4 bases respectively, with 13 bases between them. Germline V gene sequence: CDR1 LGHDT, CDR2 YNNKEL (reference sequence). CDR3 size: 14 residues. The CDR3 nucleotides are TGTGCCAGCAGCCGGGAGGGGAGGGGCTATGGCTACACCTTC. It is translated as CASSREGRGYGYTF.

The chain links TRBV5-6 to TRBJ1-6, with a tentative D call TRBD1 (5 bases). The V end was cut by 1 base, the J end by 8 bases, with 10 bases between. The CDR3 totals 14 residues. The germline V gene encodes CDR1 SGHDT and CDR2 YYEEEE. The CDR3 sequence: CASSLSRADSPLHF. CDR3 nucleotides: TGTGCCAGCAGCTTGTCCAGGGCTGATTCACCCCTCCACTTT. Supplemented by reference TRBV5-6 and TRBJ1-6, the full variable domain reads DAGVTQSPTHLIKTRGQQVTLRCSPKSGHDTVSWYQQALGQGPQFIFQYYEEEERQRGNFPDRFSGHQFPNYSSELNVNALLLGDSALYLCASSLSRADSPLHFGNGTRLTVT.

The chain links TRBV18 to TRBJ1-3; TRBD1 aligns across 9 bases. This CDR3 contains 17 residues. The germline V gene has CDR1 KGHSH and CDR2 LQKENI. With 1 base clipped from V and 0 bases from J, the junction kept 4 bases outside the gene matches. CDR3 protein: CASSPLGTGRSGNTIYF. CDR3 sequence (DNA): TGTGCCAGCTCACCACTCGGGACAGGGCGCTCTGGAAACACCATATATTTT. Based on the CDR3 plus reference TRBV18 and TRBJ1-3, the full variable domain is NAGVMQNPRHLVRRRGQEARLRCSPMKGHSHVYWYRQLPEEGLKFMVYLQKENIIDESGMPKERFSAEFPKEGPSILRIQQVVRGDSAAYFCASSPLGTGRSGNTIYFGEGSWLTVV.

This rearrangement joins TRBV6-2 or TRBV6-3 to TRBJ1-1; D is perhaps TRBD1 (5 bases). Germline V gives CDR1 MNHEY, CDR2 SVGEGT. V lost 4 bases, J lost 3 bases, and 6 bases lay in between. This CDR3 spans 12 amino acids. The CDR3 region has the DNA TGTGCCAGCAGTTGGGGCGACACTGAAGCTTTCTTT. Amino acid sequence: CASSWGDTEAFF.

This clone has just one count. The rearrangement links TRBV9 to TRBJ2-2, with unresolved D. CDR1 is SGDLS, CDR2 YYNGEE, per germline. CDR3 length equals 17 residues. Trimming removed 1 base at V and 5 bases at J, with 18 bases between. CDR3 protein: CASSVTSLGPPTGELFF. The DNA for the CDR3 is TGTGCCAGCAGCGTAACTTCCTTGGGCCCCCCAACCGGGGAGCTGTTTTTT.

This clone was detected only a few times. The rearrangement joins TRBV5-1 to TRBJ1-2; TRBD1 matches 7 bases. CDR3 size: 14 residues. CDR1 is SGHRS and CDR2 is YFSETQ in the germline V gene. With V trimmed by 7 bases and J by 5 bases, 11 bases remained unmatched. The CDR3 sequence: CASSPGGQEYGYTF. CDR3 DNA: TGCGCCAGCTCCCCAGGGGGGCAAGAATATGGCTACACCTTC.

This chain uses TRBV18 with TRBJ2-7; 11 nucleotides line up with TRBD2. CDR3 size: 15 residues. The germline CDR1 and CDR2 sequences are KGHSH and LQKENI. Trimming at V came to 6 bases and at J to 4 bases, leaving 8 bases not matched to a gene. CDR3 sequence reads: CASSIAGGTPYEQYV. CDR3 coding DNA: TGTGCCAGCTCCATAGCGGGAGGGACCCCATACGAGCAGTACGTC.

The chain employs TRBV6-5 and TRBJ1-1, with D possibly matching TRBD1 (5 bases). V lost 4 bases and J 3 bases, leaving 12 bases between the germline ends. The CDR3 spans 14 residues. Germline V CDR1 and CDR2: MNHEY, SVGAGI. The CDR3 is CASSFQGGDTEAFF. CDR3 DNA sequence: TGTGCCAGCAGTTTCCAGGGAGGCGACACTGAAGCTTTCTTT.